This T cell receptor (beta chain) was observed in a study of tumor-infiltrating lymphocytes in primary liver carcinoma (dated by TCRdb to about 2017). For the wider study: A few patients with histopathologically diagnosed primary liver carcinoma underwent surgical resection in China between November 2015 and 2016. The five patients, three men and two women aged 30 to 69 years, had hepatocellular carcinoma (four) or combined HCC and intrahepatic cholangiocarcinoma (one). Tumors of the five patients were stage T1-T3 N0M0 with maximum diameters of about 4.2 to 10 cm. Each sample produced about 3.5 to 7.13 million productive TCRbeta reads, and read depth showed no significant difference between tissue types. For each liver tumor, the study sampled five regions along with adjacent normal tissue and blood, and applied TCRbeta repertoire sequencing, expression microarrays and whole-exome sequencing. A total of 35 or so specimens from 5 patients, comprising some 25 tumor regions, 5 adjacent noncancerous liver tissues and 5 peripheral blood samples, were covered by TCRbeta repertoire sequencing. Reproducibility between technical replicate repertoires was high, with correlation coefficients above 0.95 and mean shared-clone rates around 0.88. Overall study outcomes, separate from this receptor: A significantly larger repertoire fraction was made up by the top 250 clones in tumors than in blood (p = 0.039). Repertoire overlap was higher between tumor regions (mean about 35%) than tumor-adjacent (approximately 17%) or tumor-blood (14%) pairs, consistent with antigen-driven expansion. Because sequencing covered only the TCR beta chain and unpaired alpha chains were not captured, true repertoire diversity is likely underestimated. With just a few patients in the study, the authors point out that the findings should be validated in a larger study. Since the samples were bulk and unsorted, there was no way to compare CD4+ and CD8+ T cell repertoires.

Via the germline V gene, CDR1 is WSHSY and CDR2 SAAADI. Counted from cysteine to phenylalanine, this CDR3 has 13 amino acids. Here the CDR3 DNA is all that survives: 39 bases in frame from base 1. TRIzol reagent was used to extract blood RNA from unsorted whole blood, while the DNeasy Blood & Tissue kit provided the germline DNA. Patients had chronic HBV infection and were treatment-naive at sampling. Before surgery, about 4 milliliters of peripheral blood were collected into K2EDTA tubes. Using a constant-region primer and ProtoScript II reverse transcriptase, TCRbeta-specific cDNA was reverse-transcribed from approximately 500 ng total RNA. TCRbeta libraries were built with three nested multiplex PCR rounds, a slightly modified ARM-PCR procedure. The first two PCR rounds used multiplex TRBV1-TRBV30 forward primers with a Cbeta reverse primer, each for approximately 10 cycles. A final 25-cycle PCR with Deep VentR polymerase added sample barcodes and Illumina adapters. Amplicons of 200-500 bp were gel-purified with a QIAquick gel extraction kit before sequencing. An Illumina HiSeq 2500 was used to sequence the TCRbeta amplicons with 250-bp paired-end reads. Per the original workflow: Reads were quality-trimmed with Trimmomatic v0.33, and paired reads were merged with FLASH v1.2.11 to recover full CDR3 sequences. V, D and J germline segments were assigned to the rearranged TCRbeta sequences by MiGEC v1.2.1b. VDJtools v1.0.0 computed clonotype statistics and Shannon-Wiener diversity indices. To reduce sampling bias, subsequent analyses other than the diversity analysis used only the 250 most abundant clonotypes in each sample. The public reads were reanalyzed by TCRdb: fastp trimming at Q25, MiXCR alignment, in-frame beta chains only. Merged by CDR3 protein, the rows form single entries marked with the most common genes and DNA. The authors' filters were not applied to this entry. The table for this sample lists about 200,000 distinct CDR3 sequences; 65% of them were counted only once. The ten largest clones add up to roughly 7% of the sample.

Only a few counts were recorded for this clonotype. No antigen is known for it. Mismatch with germline at one junction end may stem from a read error. The receptor comes from an older woman with primary liver carcinoma and hepatitis B virus infection. The chain was built from TRBV10-2 and TRBJ2-2; the D gene cannot be resolved reliably. Material for sequencing was peripheral blood. This receptor carries the CDR3 CTSSDRTTGELFF. The sequenced DNA is TGCACCAGTAGTGACCGTACCACCGGGGAGCTGTTTTTT.